The rows below give T cell receptor beta chains drawn from one sample of a study of regulatory T cells in long-lasting Graves disease. TCRdb passed the multiplex PCR reads through MiXCR, listing each CDR3 protein once. Of roughly 560,000 distinct CDR3 sequences listed, around 11% were seen once; the top ten hold about 8.9%. This same sample was also taken into another study, of T cells in Graves' hyperthyroidism and ophthalmopathy.

The starting material was peripheral blood mononuclear cells (PBMCs), obtained at new diagnosis, from a patient treated with antithyroid drugs. Receptors originate from a woman aged 30 to 39 with Graves disease. CDR3s include the opening cysteine and the closing phenylalanine or tryptophan. A D gene is named only where the DNA matches it firmly. Clone size is stated in some rows and not others, as once, few, many or a class when expanded.

V: TRBV20-1; D: TRBD1; J: TRBJ2-4; size: many; length: 20; CDR3: CSASVPPGQGRGGGGNIQYF; DNA: TGCAGTGCTAGCGTTCCACCGGGACAGGGCAGAGGGGGGGGAGGAAACATTCAGTACTTC
V: TRBV19; D: TRBD1; J: TRBJ2-1; size: -; length: 16; CDR3: CASSPGTGNSYNEQFF; DNA: TGTGCCAGTAGTCCCGGGACAGGGAACTCCTACAATGAGCAGTTCTTC
V: TRBV5-1; D: TRBD1; J: TRBJ2-3; size: many; length: 16; CDR3: CASSLAGTAGTDTQYF; DNA: TGCGCCAGCAGCTTGGCGGGGACAGCCGGAACAGATACGCAGTATTTT
V: TRBV18; D: TRBD2; J: TRBJ2-7; size: many; length: 14; CDR3: CASSPVSGSAEQYF; DNA: TGTGCCAGCTCACCCGTTAGCGGGAGTGCCGAGCAGTACTTC
V: TRBV5-1; D: -; J: TRBJ2-2; size: -; length: 14; CDR3: CASTHPTVSGELFF; DNA: TGTGCCAGCACCCACCCGACAGTTTCCGGGGAGCTGTTTTTT
V: TRBV12-3/TRBV12-4; D: -; J: TRBJ2-6; size: many; length: 13; CDR3: CASYQSGANVLTF; DNA: TGTGCCAGCTACCAATCTGGGGCCAACGTCCTGACTTTC
V: TRBV28; D: -; J: TRBJ2-1; size: -; length: 17; CDR3: CASSLTGGGRPYNEQFF; DNA: TGTGCCAGCAGTTTAACTGGGGGCGGGCGACCCTACAATGAGCAGTTCTTC
V: TRBV4-3; D: -; J: TRBJ2-2; size: -; length: 15; CDR3: CASSQGYGNTGELFF; DNA: TGCGCCAGCAGCCAAGGTTACGGGAACACCGGGGAGCTGTTTTTT
V: TRBV6-5; D: TRBD1; J: TRBJ2-5; size: many; length: 14; CDR3: CASSYDRGQETQYF; DNA: TGTGCCAGCAGTTACGACAGGGGGCAGGAGACCCAGTACTTC
V: TRBV6-1; D: -; J: TRBJ1-5; size: few; length: 15; CDR3: CASTGDTTVNQPQHF; DNA: TGTGCCAGCACAGGGGACACTACTGTTAATCAGCCCCAGCATTTT
V: TRBV18; D: -; J: TRBJ2-3; size: many; length: 14; CDR3: CASSPSGGTDTQYF; DNA: TGTGCCAGCTCACCATCGGGGGGCACAGATACGCAGTATTTT
V: TRBV29-1; D: TRBD1; J: TRBJ1-1; size: -; length: 14; CDR3: CSALGQAVNTEAFF; DNA: TGCAGCGCCTTAGGACAGGCGGTGAACACTGAAGCTTTCTTT
V: TRBV27; D: -; J: TRBJ1-6; size: many; length: 14; CDR3: CASSPQDTYSPLHF; DNA: TGTGCCAGCAGTCCTCAGGACACTTATTCACCCCTCCACTTT
V: TRBV20-1; D: TRBD1; J: TRBJ1-4; size: many; length: 14; CDR3: CSAQSTTGGEKLFF; DNA: TGCAGTGCCCAGAGCACGACAGGGGGTGAAAAACTGTTTTTT
V: TRBV3-1; D: TRBD1; J: TRBJ2-7; size: -; length: 15; CDR3: CASSQKDRVIYEQYF; DNA: TGTGCCAGCAGCCAAAAAGACAGGGTGATCTACGAGCAGTACTTC